Below, 23 T cell receptor beta chains from the same sample are listed, as sequenced in a study of cytomegalovirus exposure and HLA in healthy donors. PCR employed 60 Vbeta and 13 Jbeta primers. Method: immunoSEQ multiplex PCR; TCRdb's copy keeps in-frame clones and lacks some. The sample consists of around 50,000 clones, less than 75% of them appearing once. The material sequenced was PBMCs. These receptors came from a woman in her forties or fifties in good health and CMV-seropositive.

This chain uses TRBV4-3 with TRBJ2-5; D call uncertain. With 3 bases removed from V and 6 bases from J, the gap between germline ends came to 11 bases. Germline-derived CDR1 and CDR2 are LGHNA and YSLEER. The CDR3 is 13 residues long. CDR3 sequence (DNA): TGCGCCAGCAGCCAGGGTCTAGAGAAGACCCAGTACTTC. Its protein product is CASSQGLEKTQYF.

This sequence joins TRBV19 and TRBJ1-1; unclear D gene. Germline CDR1 reads LNHDA; CDR2 reads SQIVND (reference sequence). Trimming took off 4 bases at V and 0 bases at J, with 9 bases between the two ends. CDR3 size: 14 residues. The CDR3 spells CASSKEGMNTEAFF. The CDR3 DNA follows: TGTGCCAGTAGTAAGGAGGGCATGAACACTGAAGCTTTCTTT.

The chain employs TRBV10-3 and TRBJ2-4, with a tentative D call TRBD2 (6 bases). The V end was cut by 8 bases, the J end by 5 bases, with 19 bases between. The germline gives CDR1 ENHRY, CDR2 SYGVKD. This CDR3 contains 15 residues. The CDR3 region is CAISSGGDGENIQYF. CDR3 sequence (DNA): TGTGCCATCTCTTCTGGAGGGGACGGAGAAAACATTCAGTACTTC.

This chain connects TRBV6-4 to TRBJ2-1, with D possibly TRBD2 on 6 matching bases. In germline, CDR1 is MRHNA, CDR2 SNTAGT. V was cut by 6 bases and J by 8 bases, with 23 bases left in between. CDR3 size: 16 residues. CDR3 DNA: TGTGCCAGCAGGGGGCGGGACTCACTCGTGGGGGATGAGCAGTTCTTC. This codes for CASRGRDSLVGDEQFF.

J is TRBJ2-2 and V is TRBV4-3; D is perhaps TRBD1 (6 bases). This CDR3 has 16 residues. Germline CDR1 reads LGHNA; CDR2 reads YSLEER. Trimming took off 4 bases at V and 7 bases at J, with 19 bases between the two ends. CDR3 amino acids: CASSRIYDRSNGELFF. The CDR3 DNA is TGCGCCAGCAGCCGCATATACGACAGGTCCAACGGGGAGCTGTTTTTT.

The chain uses TRBV13 and TRBJ1-1; D might be TRBD1 (5 bases). The germline V and J ends were trimmed by 5 bases and 8 bases, with 15 bases remaining between them. The CDR3 runs 13 residues. The germline gives CDR1 PRHDT, CDR2 FYEKMQ (reference sequence). In nucleotides, the CDR3 is TGTGCCAGCAGCCCCGGGGGGGACCCCGAAGCTTTCTTT. Amino acid sequence: CASSPGGDPEAFF.

This sequence joins TRBV29-1 and TRBJ2-3, with D possibly being TRBD1 (6 bases). The CDR3 totals 15 residues. The germline V and J ends were trimmed by 6 bases and 3 bases, with 19 bases remaining between them. Looked up from germline, CDR1 is SQVTM and CDR2 is ANQGSEA. CDR3: CSVAKGHSGTDTQYF. The CDR3 nucleotides are TGCAGCGTCGCCAAGGGACACTCGGGGACAGATACGCAGTATTTT.

The CDR3 spells CASSLRFAGELFF. The CDR3 DNA reads as TGTGCCAGCAGCTTACGGTTTGCCGGGGAGCTGTTTTTT. This chain connects TRBV6-5 to TRBJ2-2; D call uncertain. In germline, CDR1 is MNHEY, CDR2 SVGAGI. This CDR3 spans 13 amino acids. The germline V and J ends were trimmed by 6 bases and 6 bases, with 11 bases remaining between them.

J is TRBJ2-5 and V is TRBV7-3, with D unresolved. Trimming shortened V by 5 bases and J by 5 bases, and 15 bases separated the two germline ends. This CDR3 is 14 amino acids long. The V gene's germline CDR1 is SGHTA and CDR2 FQGTGA. The CDR3 DNA sequence: TGTGCCAGCAGCCCCCATAATACGAGGGAGACCCAGTACTTC. Its translation is CASSPHNTRETQYF.

This chain joins TRBV29-1 and TRBJ2-7; 11 positions agree with TRBD2. The J segment lost 6 bases and the V segment lost 7 bases, leaving 8 bases of the junction unmatched. The CDR3 runs to 13 residues. Germline CDR1 and CDR2: SQVTM and ANQGSEA. DNA for the CDR3: TGCAGCGGACTCACTAGCGGGAGTCGCGAGCAGTACTTC. Translation gives CSGLTSGSREQYF.

The CDR3 spells CASSETGSNSPLHF. CDR3 in DNA: TGTGCCAGCAGTGAGACAGGAAGTAATTCACCCCTCCACTTT. V and J are TRBV6-1 and TRBJ1-6, with a possible D match to TRBD1 (6 bases). The length of the CDR3 is 14 residues. Trimming cost V 3 bases and J 6 bases, with 9 bases left between them. From germline, CDR1 is MNHNS and CDR2 SASEGT.

This clone was detected only a few times. The rearrangement uses TRBV7-9 and TRBJ2-1; 7 nucleotides line up with TRBD2. J was trimmed by 5 bases and V by 5 bases; bases with no gene match: 6. CDR3 length equals 14 residues. The V gene's germline CDR1 is SEHNR and CDR2 FQNEAQ (reference sequence). This CDR3 reads CASSPWTRNNEQFF. CDR3 nucleotides: TGTGCCAGCAGCCCCTGGACTAGAAACAATGAGCAGTTCTTC.

This chain joins TRBV19 and TRBJ2-7; TRBD1 might be the D (6 bases). Per the germline V gene, CDR1 is LNHDA and CDR2 is SQIVND (reference sequence). The CDR3 consists of 14 residues. The V gene lost 5 bases and the J gene lost 1 base, with 12 bases spanning the gap. The CDR3 reads CASSLKQGSYEQYF. In DNA, the CDR3 is TGTGCCAGTAGTCTAAAACAGGGTTCCTACGAGCAGTACTTC.

This chain joins TRBV7-9 and TRBJ1-2, with 8 positions matching TRBD1. The CDR3 totals 16 residues. V shed 4 bases, J shed 6 bases, and the junction held 13 bases outside the gene matches. Germline V gene lookup returns CDR1 SEHNR and CDR2 FQNEAQ (reference sequence). Here the CDR3 reads CASSSRRQGSQNGYTF. CDR3 nucleotides: TGTGCCAGCAGCTCCAGACGACAGGGGTCACAGAATGGCTACACCTTC.

V is TRBV6-6 and J is TRBJ1-1; 9 nucleotides line up with TRBD1. Germline CDR1 reads MNHNY; CDR2 reads SVGAGI (reference sequence). CDR3 length equals 14 residues. V gave up 0 bases and J gave up 7 bases; unmatched junction bases: 3. In DNA form, the CDR3 reads TGTGCCAGCAGTTACTCTACAGGGGGCTTTGAAGCTTTCTTT. It is translated as CASSYSTGGFEAFF.

This chain joins TRBV6-1 and TRBJ1-3, with D hard to call. The germline V gene encodes CDR1 MNHNS and CDR2 SASEGT. V lost 5 bases to trimming and J lost 3 bases, with 8 bases between them. The CDR3 extends over 13 amino acids. CDR3 sequence: CASSRDYGNTIYF. Written as DNA, the CDR3 is TGTGCCAGCAGTCGGGATTATGGAAACACCATATATTTT.

The genes are TRBV18 and TRBJ1-2; D is perhaps TRBD1 (5 bases). V lost 3 bases and J lost 4, with 15 bases in between. CDR1 KGHSH and CDR2 LQKENI come from the germline V gene. This CDR3 has 15 amino acids. CDR3 sequence reads: CASSPTAGDVYGYTF. The CDR3 DNA is TGTGCCAGCTCACCGACCGCGGGGGACGTCTATGGCTACACCTTC.

This clone is a singleton in its sample. The CDR3 nucleotides read TGTGCCACCAGCAGAGGCAGACTAGCGGGCACCGGGGAGCTGTTTTTT. This sequence encodes CATSRGRLAGTGELFF. The chain uses TRBV15 and TRBJ2-2; 10 bases align to TRBD2. This CDR3 is built from 16 residues. V was clipped by 1 base and J by 4 bases; unmatched bases: 3. CDR1 and CDR2 from the germline V gene are LNHNV and YYDKDF (reference sequence).

Only one count was recorded for this clone. This chain joins TRBV10-3 and TRBJ1-1; D is unresolved. Germline V CDR1 and CDR2: ENHRY, SYGVKD. Trimming stripped 3 bases from V and 3 bases from J, with 17 bases between. This CDR3 is built from 16 residues. The CDR3 region has the DNA TGTGCCATCAGTGACTGGGAGGCTCAGGAGGACACTGAAGCTTTCTTT. Protein sequence: CAISDWEAQEDTEAFF.

This chain uses TRBV9 with TRBJ2-1; TRBD1 aligns across 11 bases. The CDR3 totals 15 residues. The trim removed 2 bases at V and 7 bases at J, leaving 5 bases unmatched. The germline gives CDR1 SGDLS, CDR2 YYNGEE. The CDR3: CASSVRDRGANEQFF. In DNA, the CDR3 is TGTGCCAGCAGCGTTCGGGACAGGGGGGCGAATGAGCAGTTCTTC.

The chain recombines TRBV10-3 with TRBJ2-3, with D perhaps TRBD1 (6 bases). Trimming left V 7 bases short and J 2 bases short, with 16 bases between. Germline V gene sequence: CDR1 ENHRY, CDR2 SYGVKD. The CDR3 extends over 15 amino acids. This CDR3 is CAINQGLGVTDTQYF. The CDR3 DNA reads as TGTGCCATCAACCAGGGGTTGGGGGTCACAGATACGCAGTATTTT.

This clone came up a few times. This chain links TRBV28 with TRBJ1-1; a weak D match, TRBD1 (5 bases). The CDR3 totals 14 residues. Germline loops: CDR1 MDHEN, CDR2 SYDVKM. Trimming stripped 1 base from V and 3 bases from J, with 9 bases between. The CDR3: CASSLLGGYTEAFF. CDR3 nucleotides: TGTGCCAGCAGTTTATTGGGGGGGTACACTGAAGCTTTCTTT.

V usage is TRBV2 and J usage is TRBJ1-4; unclear D gene. The CDR3 consists of 15 residues. The germline CDR1 and CDR2 sequences are SNHLY and FYNNEI. V dropped 6 bases and J dropped 0 bases, with 11 bases sitting between them. The CDR3 nucleotides read TGTGCCAGCAGGCTACCTTTAGCAACTAATGAAAAACTGTTTTTT. Amino acids: CASRLPLATNEKLFF.